Listed below are T cell receptor beta chains from one sample, sequenced in a study of OX40 agonist ivuxolimab in advanced cancers. Assay used: immunoSEQ multiplex PCR; TCRdb lists only in-frame clones, some missing. Counted here are about 76,000 clones, 70% to 90% occurring once; the ten biggest clones make up under 3%. The source was CD4+ or CD8+ T cells sorted from blood, collected in a trial of the OX40 agonist ivuxolimab. These receptors all come from an adult with an advanced solid tumor such as melanoma, head and neck, liver or kidney cancer. The CDR3 runs from the conserved cysteine through the conserved F or W. The D gene is left open where the match is weak. Size is omitted from some rows. Given values are once, few, many or a class for expanded clones.

V gene	clone size	J gene	D gene	CDR3 length	CDR3 protein	CDR3 DNA
TRBV10-1	-	TRBJ2-5	-	14	CASSTDRGGETQYF	TGCGCCAGCAGTACAGACAGGGGAGGGGAGACCCAGTACTTC
TRBV28	-	TRBJ2-7	TRBD2	14	CASGGGGPDGEQYF	TGTGCCAGCGGGGGCGGGGGGCCCGACGGCGAGCAGTACTTC
TRBV5-1	-	TRBJ2-3	-	15	CASSYGVKPGDTQYF	TGCGCCAGCAGCTACGGGGTGAAGCCGGGAGATACGCAGTATTTT
TRBV9	-	TRBJ2-2	-	13	CASSVEGLGELFF	TGTGCCAGCAGCGTTGAAGGGCTCGGGGAGCTGTTTTTT
TRBV18	-	TRBJ1-1	TRBD1	15	CASSVGQGSQAEAFF	TGTGCCAGCTCAGTGGGACAGGGGAGTCAGGCTGAAGCTTTCTTT
TRBV7-3	-	TRBJ2-1	-	15	CASSLQPGSYNEQFF	TGTGCCAGCAGCTTGCAACCCGGCTCCTACAATGAGCAGTTCTTC
TRBV2	-	TRBJ2-3	TRBD1	17	CASTTPLGTGGADTQYF	TGTGCCAGCACCACGCCTCTCGGGACAGGGGGCGCGGATACGCAGTATTTT
TRBV30	once	TRBJ1-5	-	15	CAWSVRGISNQPQHF	TGTGCCTGGAGTGTACGTGGGATAAGCAATCAGCCCCAGCATTTT
TRBV14	-	TRBJ1-2	-	13	CASSQEYQGGYTF	TGTGCCAGCAGCCAAGAGTATCAGGGTGGCTACACCTTC
TRBV9	few	TRBJ1-6	-	13	CASSVVANSPLHF	TGTGCCAGCAGCGTAGTTGCCAATTCACCCCTCCACTTT
TRBV9	-	TRBJ1-6	-	14	CASSVNEGNSPLHF	TGTGCCAGCAGCGTAAATGAGGGAAATTCACCCCTCCACTTT
TRBV6-4	-	TRBJ2-6	TRBD2	17	CASDSGTTVTGANVLTF	TGTGCCAGCGATTCGGGGACTACCGTAACTGGGGCCAACGTCCTGACTTTC
TRBV29-1	-	TRBJ2-5	-	13	CSVDPGAGETQYF	TGCAGCGTTGATCCGGGGGCCGGGGAGACCCAGTACTTC
TRBV7-3	-	TRBJ2-1	-	13	CASSQQGYNEQFF	TGTGCCAGCAGCCAACAGGGTTACAATGAGCAGTTCTTC
TRBV19	-	TRBJ1-4	TRBD1	16	CASSILGTGVNEKLFF	TGTGCCAGTAGTATACTGGGGACAGGGGTGAATGAAAAACTGTTTTTT
TRBV27	-	TRBJ2-1	-	13	CASSRNGGNEQFF	TGTGCCAGCAGTCGCAATGGGGGAAATGAGCAGTTCTTC
TRBV30	-	TRBJ2-7	-	13	CAWSVLAFGEQYF	TGTGCCTGGAGTGTCTTGGCATTCGGAGAGCAGTACTTC